The clone carrying this TCR beta chain was counted ten times or more. Its specificity is not known. MiXCR, applied by TCRdb to the 5' RACE reads, yields one record per CDR3 protein. The data contain fewer than 40,000 distinct CDR3 sequences, 10% to 12% of them singletons. This sample was included in a study of T-cell memory formation after mild COVID-19. V lost 6 bases and J lost 9; bases outside the gene matches: 14. The CDR3 totals 15 residues. The germline V gene encodes CDR1 MNHEY and CDR2 SVGEGT. Whole-study results and caveats: In pre-infection memory, a portion of responding clones appeared, which suggested that cross-reactive memory joined. Clones that shrank (day 15 to 85) were balanced CD4/CD8, whereas later expanders leaned CD4+.

The sample comprised PBMCs or a T cell subset sorted from them (not recorded which). This chain links TRBV6-2 or TRBV6-3 with TRBJ1-2; TRBD1 agrees at 9 bases. The receptor was isolated from a man aged 18 to 30 who had mild COVID-19 (a few samples of this study predate the infection). Cell type and time point are not known. The CDR3 loop is CASRPGQGSAGRYTF. Written as DNA, the CDR3 is TGTGCCAGCAGACCCGGACAGGGGTCGGCCGGTCGCTACACCTTC.